The present T cell receptor beta chain was sequenced within a study of T cell changes during pregnancy in multiple sclerosis. Sequencing used immunoSEQ multiplex PCR; TCRdb keeps in-frame clones, though not all of them. The sample records around 53,000 clones, about 90% being singletons. Trimming at V came to 5 bases and at J to 4 bases, leaving 4 bases not matched to a gene. The CDR3 is 16 residues long. Germline-derived CDR1 and CDR2 are SNHLY and FYNNEI. The gene calls are TRBV2 and TRBJ2-2; 13 positions match TRBD2. Here the sequenced sample was CD4+ T cells from peripheral blood mononuclear cells, taken after pregnancy. This TCR derives from a female donor with multiple sclerosis, enrolled in a pregnancy study. CDR3 sequence (DNA): TGTGCCAGCAGTCGACTAGCGGGGGGACCCACCGGGGAGCTGTTTTTT. The encoded protein is CASSRLAGGPTGELFF.